This T cell receptor beta chain was documented in a study of blood T cell repertoires in COVID-19. Study-level background: Samples of COVID-19 (acute and convalescent) were obtained from the United States, Italy and Spain. From T cells, B-cell-depleted T cells, or PBMCs came the material, which was cDNA or gDNA.

V shed 7 bases and J shed 2 bases, with 17 bases lying between them. This CDR3 contains 15 residues. The germline V gene has CDR1 MNHEY and CDR2 SVGAGI. Sequencing used immunoSEQ multiplex PCR; TCRdb keeps in-frame clones, though not all of them. The repertoire consists of about 330,000 clones, with roughly 85% occurring once and the leading ten covering 5.5% to 6%. The V and J genes are TRBV6-5 and TRBJ1-1; tentatively, D is TRBD1 (5 bases). The sequenced sample consisted of PBMCs or T cells enriched from blood (not recorded which). The sequence was obtained from a woman aged 25 to 39 who had recovered from COVID-19. DNA of the CDR3: TGTGCCAGCACCACCCTCGACAGAAGTAACACTGAAGCTTTCTTT. It codes for CASTTLDRSNTEAFF.